Here is one TCR beta chain with its context. Its antigen is undetermined. Germline V gives CDR1 SGHVS, CDR2 FQNEAQ. Trimming stripped 5 bases from V and 7 bases from J, with 18 bases between. There are 16 residues in the CDR3. As for time point: recipient sample about 28 days before transplant, after cytoreduction. Samples: about 28 days before transplant, then days 30, 100 and 180 after. This entry comes from a study of T cell clonotyping in hematopoietic cell transplantation. Study details: Pretransplant recipient samples were taken after cytoreduction.

TCRdb's table, derived via immunoSEQ multiplex PCR, lists solely in-frame clones and lacks some. The sample lists around 40,000 clones; over 85% were seen once. General study points: CD4 and CD8 repertoire contributions could not be separated without sorting. Broader posttransplant TCR repertoire diversity was predicted by graft donor and pretransplant recipient Inverse Simpson Index values.

V and J are TRBV7-8 and TRBJ1-6; D perhaps matches TRBD1 (6 bases). The specimen comprised peripheral blood mononuclear cells, sampled before stem cell transplant. The origin of this receptor is a man aged 40-49 years with chronic myeloid leukemia. Some clones in this sample may be carry-over from other donors' samples. The CDR3 DNA sequence: TGTGCCAGCAGCCCACGAGGTGGGGGCCAAAATTCACCCCTCCACTTT. Protein sequence: CASSPRGGGQNSPLHF.